Below are 23 T cell receptor beta chains sequenced from a single sample in a study of neoadjuvant nivolumab and ipilimumab in lung cancer. The table came from immunoSEQ multiplex PCR; TCRdb's copy has only in-frame clones and leaves some out. The sample lists 25,000 to 30,000 clones, 76% occurring once. Sequenced material: tumor tissue, taken after neoadjuvant nivolumab, alone or with ipilimumab, at or shortly before surgery. These TCRs come from an adult with non-small cell lung cancer.

The rearrangement joins TRBV11-2 to TRBJ2-2; D ambiguous. The CDR3 length is 14 residues. Trimming cost V 1 base and J 4 bases, with 7 bases left between them. The V gene's germline CDR1 is SGHAT and CDR2 FQNNGV. CDR3 DNA sequence: TGTGCCAGCAGCTTAGGTCAGGTCACCGGGGAGCTGTTTTTT. Encoded protein: CASSLGQVTGELFF. Together with reference TRBV11-2 and TRBJ2-2, the CDR3 gives the full variable domain: EAGVAQSPRYKIIEKRQSVAFWCNPISGHATLYWYQQILGQGPKLLIQFQNNGVVDDSQLPKDRFSAERLKGVDSTLKIQPAKLEDSAVYLCASSLGQVTGELFFGEGSRLTVL.

The chain recombines TRBV7-9 with TRBJ2-2; either TRBD1 or TRBD2 may fit D (6 bases each). CDR3 length: 18 amino acids. The V gene's germline CDR1 is SEHNR and CDR2 FQNEAQ (reference sequence). Trimming stripped 0 bases from V and 0 bases from J, with 14 bases between. The CDR3 sequence: CASSLALGGASNTGELFF. DNA for the CDR3: TGTGCCAGCAGCTTAGCGCTCGGGGGCGCGTCGAACACCGGGGAGCTGTTTTTT.

This chain connects TRBV7-3 to TRBJ1-1; D is unresolved. Deletions cut 4 bases from V and 1 base from J, with 7 bases between. From germline, CDR1 is SGHTA and CDR2 FQGTGA. CDR3 size: 13 residues. CDR3 coding DNA: TGTGCCAGCAGCTCTCAGACGAACACTGAAGCTTTCTTT. It encodes CASSSQTNTEAFF.

This clone turned up a few times. J is TRBJ2-5 and V is TRBV6-1; 7 bases are shared with TRBD1. The length of the CDR3 is 14 residues. V dropped 5 bases and J dropped 0; count of bases not matched to a gene: 3. Germline loops: CDR1 MNHNS, CDR2 SASEGT. CDR3: CASSLQGNQETQYF. CDR3 DNA: TGTGCCAGCAGTTTACAGGGGAACCAAGAGACCCAGTACTTC.

This clone was seen more than once but under ten times. The chain joins TRBV27 to TRBJ2-7; the match to TRBD2 covers 7 bases. Germline CDR1 and CDR2: MNHEY and SMNVEV (reference sequence). This CDR3 has 13 amino acids. V shed 6 bases and J 2 bases; nucleotides not matched to a gene: 4. The CDR3 DNA follows: TGTGCCAGCAGGCGAGGACTAGCCTACGAGCAGTACTTC. Protein sequence: CASRRGLAYEQYF.

V gene TRBV9 combines with J gene TRBJ2-3; TRBD2 aligns across 11 bases. The CDR3 extends over 19 amino acids. Germline CDR1 is SGDLS and CDR2 is YYNGEE. V shed 1 base and J 0 bases; nucleotides not matched to a gene: 10. The CDR3: CASSVSSSGGALSTDTQYF. CDR3 nucleotide sequence: TGTGCCAGCAGCGTATCCAGTAGCGGGGGGGCTCTAAGCACAGATACGCAGTATTTT.

The rearrangement joins TRBV6-6 to TRBJ2-7, with a weak D call TRBD2 (6 bases). Trimming removed 8 bases at V and 2 bases at J, with 13 bases between. Germline values: CDR1 MNHNY, CDR2 SVGAGI (reference sequence). The CDR3 covers 13 residues. CDR3 sequence reads: CASLDPGAYEQYF. The CDR3 DNA follows: TGTGCCAGCCTCGACCCGGGGGCCTACGAGCAGTACTTC.

This clone was observed a handful of times. This chain connects TRBV5-1 to TRBJ2-7, with a possible D match to TRBD2 (5 bases). In germline, CDR1 is SGHRS, CDR2 YFSETQ. CDR3 length equals 14 residues. Trimming pared 1 base from V and 2 bases from J, leaving 10 bases between. The CDR3: CASSLSGDPYEQYF. The CDR3 nucleotides read TGCGCCAGCAGCTTGTCCGGGGATCCCTACGAGCAGTACTTC. Supplemented by reference TRBV5-1 and TRBJ2-7, the full variable domain reads KAGVTQTPRYLIKTRGQQVTLSCSPISGHRSVSWYQQTPGQGLQFLFEYFSETQRNKGNFPGRFSGRQFSNSRSEMNVSTLELGDSALYLCASSLSGDPYEQYFGPGTRLTVT.

V and J are TRBV7-2 and TRBJ2-3; tentative D call: TRBD1 (6 bases). Trimming shortened V by 3 bases and J by 0 bases, and 10 bases separated the two germline ends. This CDR3 region has 15 residues. The germline V gene encodes CDR1 SGHTA and CDR2 FQGNSA. CDR3 sequence: CASSFRTASTDTQYF. Written as DNA, the CDR3 is TGTGCCAGCAGCTTTCGGACAGCTAGCACAGATACGCAGTATTTT. Filled out from reference TRBV7-2 and TRBJ2-3, the complete variable domain reads GAGVSQSPSNKVTEKGKDVELRCDPISGHTALYWYRQSLGQGLEFLIYFQGNSAPDKSGLPSDRFSAERTGGSVSTLTIQRTQQEDSAVYLCASSFRTASTDTQYFGPGTRLTVL.

This clone was observed a few times. The chain joins TRBV16 to TRBJ2-7; D might be TRBD1 (6 bases). V gave up 0 bases and J gave up 1 base, with 10 bases separating them. From germline, CDR1 is KGHSY and CDR2 FQNENV. CDR3 length: 15 amino acids. CDR3 in DNA: TGTGCCAGCAGCCAATCGGTCGGACAGTCCTACGAGCAGTACTTC. This translates into CASSQSVGQSYEQYF.

The CDR3 sequence: CAWAAGHGRINEQFF. DNA of the CDR3: TGTGCCTGGGCAGCGGGACACGGACGTATCAATGAGCAGTTCTTC. This rearrangement joins TRBV30 to TRBJ2-1, with D maybe TRBD2 (7 bases). Per the germline V gene, CDR1 is GTSNPN and CDR2 is SVGIG (reference sequence). There are 15 residues in the CDR3. V was shortened by 5 bases and J by 6 bases, with 20 bases between the two germline ends.

This clone has just a few counts. The rearrangement joins TRBV11-2 to TRBJ2-3; 8 positions agree with TRBD2. With V trimmed by 3 bases and J by 1 base, 6 bases remained unmatched. There are 16 residues in the CDR3. The germline CDR1 and CDR2 sequences are SGHAT and FQNNGV. The CDR3 coding sequence is TGTGCCAGCAGCTTGTCAGGCGGGGGGCGCACAGATACGCAGTATTTT. Amino acids: CASSLSGGGRTDTQYF.

The V and J genes are TRBV6-1 and TRBJ1-1; D uncertain. This CDR3 spans 12 amino acids. V dropped 3 bases and J dropped 5 bases, with 7 bases sitting between them. Germline CDR1 and CDR2: MNHNS and SASEGT. The CDR3 sequence: CASSEAATEAFF. CDR3 nucleotides: TGTGCCAGCAGTGAGGCGGCTACTGAAGCTTTCTTT.

This chain connects TRBV9 to TRBJ2-5; a weak D match, TRBD2 (6 bases). CDR1 is SGDLS and CDR2 is YYNGEE in the germline V gene. CDR3 length: 13 residues. The V end lost 4 bases, the J end lost 5 bases, and 12 bases lay between the germline ends. The CDR3 coding sequence is TGTGCCAGCAGCCAGCGGGCCGAGGAGACCCAGTACTTC. Protein sequence: CASSQRAEETQYF.

The gene calls are TRBV25-1 and TRBJ1-1; D perhaps matches TRBD1 (5 bases). Germline CDR1 is MGHDK and CDR2 is SYGVNS. The CDR3 runs 15 residues. Deletions cut 2 bases from V and 5 bases from J, with 15 bases between. The CDR3 reads CASSEPEGHGTEAFF. The CDR3 DNA sequence: TGTGCCAGCAGTGAACCGGAGGGGCACGGGACTGAAGCTTTCTTT.

This sequence joins TRBV7-6 and TRBJ2-2; no reliable D call. In germline, CDR1 is SGHVS, CDR2 FNYEAQ. The CDR3 runs to 15 residues. The V end lost 2 bases, the J end lost 5 bases, and 12 bases lay between the germline ends. The DNA of the CDR3 is TGTGCCAGCAGCTTAAGAGGAGCGAGAACCGGGGAGCTGTTTTTT. This sequence encodes CASSLRGARTGELFF.

The chain employs TRBV11-2 and TRBJ2-7; 9 bases are shared with TRBD1. The CDR3 is 14 residues long. Trimming cost V 5 bases and J 0 bases; bases outside gene matches: 2. The V gene's germline CDR1 is SGHAT and CDR2 FQNNGV. CDR3 nucleotide sequence: TGTGCCAGCAGCCGGGACAGGGTCTCCTACGAGCAGTACTTC. Translated, it gives CASSRDRVSYEQYF. The variable domain in full, with the rest retrieved from reference TRBV11-2 and TRBJ2-7, is EAGVAQSPRYKIIEKRQSVAFWCNPISGHATLYWYQQILGQGPKLLIQFQNNGVVDDSQLPKDRFSAERLKGVDSTLKIQPAKLEDSAVYLCASSRDRVSYEQYFGPGTRLTVT.

The rearrangement uses TRBV2 and TRBJ1-2, with TRBD1 matching 7 bases. The CDR3 runs to 15 residues. Germline CDR1 reads SNHLY; CDR2 reads FYNNEI. V lost 0 bases and J lost 4; bases outside the gene matches: 5. This CDR3 is CASSEADRWAYGYTF. The CDR3 DNA follows: TGTGCCAGCAGTGAAGCGGACAGGTGGGCCTATGGCTACACCTTC.

The chain has TRBV30 and TRBJ2-3; weak D call: TRBD2 (6 bases). The CDR3 consists of 14 residues. V was shortened by 3 bases and J by 3 bases, with 13 bases between the two germline ends. In germline, CDR1 is GTSNPN, CDR2 SVGIG (reference sequence). CDR3 in amino acids: CAWSPGGGTDTQYF. CDR3 nucleotide sequence: TGTGCCTGGAGCCCCGGTGGAGGGACAGATACGCAGTATTTT.

The chain combines TRBV30 with TRBJ2-7, with D maybe TRBD2 (5 bases). Trimming pared 0 bases from V and 6 bases from J, leaving 6 bases between. The CDR3 is 11 amino acids. In germline, CDR1 is GTSNPN, CDR2 SVGIG (reference sequence). CDR3 nucleotide sequence: TGTGCCTGGAGTGTAGGACTCGAGCAGTACTTC. As protein: CAWSVGLEQYF.

The J gene is TRBJ2-3, the V gene TRBV7-2; 8 bases align to TRBD2. The trim removed 1 base at V and 3 bases at J, leaving 6 bases unmatched. This CDR3 comprises 16 residues. Germline V gene data show CDR1 as SGHTA and CDR2 as FQGNSA. The CDR3 reads CASSLVGGGQTDTQYF. The CDR3 DNA is TGTGCCAGCAGCTTAGTCGGGGGGGGCCAAACAGATACGCAGTATTTT.

The chain uses TRBV14 and TRBJ1-6, with TRBD1 identical over 7 bases. The V segment lost 1 base and the J segment 13 bases; nucleotides outside the gene matches: 7. CDR3 length equals 14 residues. In germline, CDR1 is SGHDN, CDR2 FVKESK. CDR3 residues: CASSQGQGVDPLHF. In DNA form, the CDR3 reads TGTGCCAGCAGCCAAGGCCAGGGGGTCGATCCCCTCCACTTT.

This clone was found a few times. Other DNA sequences within the sample encode an identical CDR3. The chain links TRBV20-1 to TRBJ1-1; D unclear. Germline CDR1 is DFQATT and CDR2 is SNEGSKA (reference sequence). V lost 1 base, J lost 3 bases, and 3 bases lay in between. The CDR3 spans 11 residues. CDR3 bases: TGCAGTGCTAGAGGGGACACTGAAGCTTTCTTT. Translated: CSARGDTEAFF.